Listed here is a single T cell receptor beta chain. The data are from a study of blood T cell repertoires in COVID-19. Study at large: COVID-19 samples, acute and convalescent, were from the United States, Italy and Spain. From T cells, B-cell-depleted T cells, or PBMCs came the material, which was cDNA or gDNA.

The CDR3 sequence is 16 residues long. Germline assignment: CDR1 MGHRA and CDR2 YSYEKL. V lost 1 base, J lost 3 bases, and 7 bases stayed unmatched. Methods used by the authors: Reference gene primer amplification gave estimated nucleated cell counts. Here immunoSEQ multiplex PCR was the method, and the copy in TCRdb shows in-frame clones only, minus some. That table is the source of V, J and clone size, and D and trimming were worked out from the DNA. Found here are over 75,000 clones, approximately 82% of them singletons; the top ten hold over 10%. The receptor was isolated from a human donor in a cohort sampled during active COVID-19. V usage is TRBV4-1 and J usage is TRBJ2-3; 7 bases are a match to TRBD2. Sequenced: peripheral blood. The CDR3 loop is CASSQGSGTFTDTQYF. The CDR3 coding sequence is TGCGCCAGCAGCCAAGGGAGCGGGACGTTTACAGATACGCAGTATTTT.